This is a list of T cell receptor beta chains from one sample in a study of blood T cell repertoires in COVID-19. Using immunoSEQ multiplex PCR, the repertoire was profiled, and TCRdb retains in-frame clones only, with some absent. The repertoire holds tens of thousands of clones, 75% to 80% seen once, with around 47% in the top ten. The sequenced material came from peripheral blood. The source of these receptors is a human donor in a cohort sampled during active COVID-19. Both conserved end residues are part of each CDR3. The D gene is left open where the match is weak. A row's size may be missing; if present it is once, few, many or a size class.

v_call	d_call	cdr3_length	j_call	clone_size	cdr3_nt	cdr3_aa
TRBV28	-	14	TRBJ1-1	-	TGTGCCAGCAGGCCCGCCGCCGGGAACACTGAAGCTTTCTTT	CASRPAAGNTEAFF
TRBV9	-	16	TRBJ1-1	-	TGTGCCAGCAGCCGACCTACAGGGTCTCTTCGCGGTGAAGCTTTCTTT	CASSRPTGSLRGEAFF
TRBV11-2	TRBD1	14	TRBJ1-3	-	TGTGCCAGCAGCCCCGACAGGGCTGGAAACACCATATATTTT	CASSPDRAGNTIYF
TRBV2	TRBD1	14	TRBJ2-3	-	TGTGCCAGCCAAAGGGACAGAGGCACAGATACGCAGTATTTT	CASQRDRGTDTQYF
TRBV9	-	15	TRBJ2-2	-	TGTGCCAGCAGCCCCACGGGGGTCGACACCGGGGAGCTGTTTTTT	CASSPTGVDTGELFF
TRBV7-9	TRBD1	16	TRBJ2-2	-	TGTGCCAGCAGCGTTAGGACAGGGGGGACCACCGGGGAGCTGTTTTTT	CASSVRTGGTTGELFF
TRBV12-3/TRBV12-4	-	13	TRBJ1-4	-	TGTGCCAGCAGGGAACGGGCTAATGAAAAACTGTTTTTT	CASRERANEKLFF
TRBV3-1/TRBV3-2	-	15	TRBJ2-7	-	TGTGCCAGCAGCCAAGCTTCGGGGAGGAGGTACGAGCAGTACTTC	CASSQASGRRYEQYF
TRBV7-6	-	17	TRBJ2-2	-	TGTGCCAGCAGCCCCAGGGGGGTTGGGATTAACACCGGGGAGCTGTTTTTT	CASSPRGVGINTGELFF
TRBV12-2	-	16	TRBJ2-7	-	TGTGCAAGTCGCCCCCTATGGACAGGTGCCCGCTACGAGCAGTACTTC	CASRPLWTGARYEQYF
TRBV5-1	TRBD1	16	TRBJ1-1	once	TGCGCCAGCAGTTACGGACAGGGTTTAATGAACACTGAAGCTTTCTTT	CASSYGQGLMNTEAFF
TRBV20-1	-	11	TRBJ1-1	-	TGCAGTGCTCAAGGGGCAGGGAAGGGTTTCTTT	CSAQGAGKGFF
TRBV5-4	TRBD2	15	TRBJ2-7	-	TGTGCCAGCAGCTTGAGTAGCGGGGGGTCCTACGAGCAGTACTTC	CASSLSSGGSYEQYF
TRBV27	TRBD1	15	TRBJ1-2	once	TGTGCCAGCTCTAGACAGGGACAGGGTGGCTATGGCTACACCTTC	CASSRQGQGGYGYTF
TRBV6-4	-	15	TRBJ2-7	-	TGTGCCAGCAGACGCCCCTGGGAGCTTACCTACGAGCAGTACTTC	CASRRPWELTYEQYF
TRBV9	TRBD2	17	TRBJ2-1	-	TGTGCCAGCAGCGTAGCCTTAGCGGGATTCGCCTACAATGAGCAGTTCTTC	CASSVALAGFAYNEQFF
TRBV9	-	15	TRBJ2-3	-	TGTGCCAGCAGCGTAGTGGCGACTAGCACAGATACGCAGTATTTT	CASSVVATSTDTQYF
TRBV5-1	-	15	TRBJ1-6	-	TGCGCCAGTAGCTTGGGGGGCAGGGGAGATTCACCCCTCCACTTT	CASSLGGRGDSPLHF
TRBV7-9	-	14	TRBJ2-7	-	TGTGCCAGCAGCTTAGCGGGCAGGGGGGACGAGCAGTACTTC	CASSLAGRGDEQYF
TRBV7-9	-	14	TRBJ2-7	-	TGTGCCAGCAGCTTAGATATGTTGATCCAGGCCCAGTACTTC	CASSLDMLIQAQYF
TRBV15	-	15	TRBJ2-7	-	TGTGCCACCAGCAGAGATCGGGGGGCCACCTACGAGCAGTACTTC	CATSRDRGATYEQYF
TRBV5-4	TRBD1	14	TRBJ2-7	-	TGTGCCAGCAGACGGGACAGTTGGGGCTACGAGCAGTACTTC	CASRRDSWGYEQYF
TRBV12-3/TRBV12-4	-	13	TRBJ1-4	-	TGTGCCAGCAGTTCCCCCAGTAATGAAAAACTGTTTTTT	CASSSPSNEKLFF